This T cell receptor (beta chain) came from a study of blood T cell repertoires in COVID-19. The V and J ends lost 2 bases and 7 bases respectively, with 12 bases between them. CDR1 SGDLS and CDR2 YYNGEE come from the germline V gene. The CDR3 totals 13 residues. All enrollees were about 18 to 90 years old and from about 25 US areas. In assigning cohorts, the study relied on participant-reported clinical history. Sequenced by immunoSEQ multiplex PCR; TCRdb stores in-frame clones only, minus some. In the table there are around 300,000 clones, approximately 81% of which are singletons. The source material was PBMCs or T cells enriched from blood (not recorded which). The TCR was taken from a woman in her forties or fifties who had recovered from COVID-19. The rearrangement links TRBV9 to TRBJ1-1; D gene unclear. The CDR3 region has the DNA TGTGCCAGCAGCGTCGTTGGTACAAGTGAAGCTTTCTTT. This gives the protein CASSVVGTSEAFF.